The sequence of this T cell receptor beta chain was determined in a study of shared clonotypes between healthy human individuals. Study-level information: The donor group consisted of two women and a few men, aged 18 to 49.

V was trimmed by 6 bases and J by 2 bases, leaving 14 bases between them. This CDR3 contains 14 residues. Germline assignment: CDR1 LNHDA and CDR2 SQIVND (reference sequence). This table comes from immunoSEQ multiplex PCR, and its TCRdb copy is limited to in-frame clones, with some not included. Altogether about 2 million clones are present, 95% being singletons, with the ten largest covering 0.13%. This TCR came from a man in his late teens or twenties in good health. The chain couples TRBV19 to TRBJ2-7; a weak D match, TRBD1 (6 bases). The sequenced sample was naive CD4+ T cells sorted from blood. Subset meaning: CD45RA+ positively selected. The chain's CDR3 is CASSADRLPYEQYF. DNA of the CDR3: TGTGCCAGTAGCGCCGACAGGCTACCCTACGAGCAGTACTTC.